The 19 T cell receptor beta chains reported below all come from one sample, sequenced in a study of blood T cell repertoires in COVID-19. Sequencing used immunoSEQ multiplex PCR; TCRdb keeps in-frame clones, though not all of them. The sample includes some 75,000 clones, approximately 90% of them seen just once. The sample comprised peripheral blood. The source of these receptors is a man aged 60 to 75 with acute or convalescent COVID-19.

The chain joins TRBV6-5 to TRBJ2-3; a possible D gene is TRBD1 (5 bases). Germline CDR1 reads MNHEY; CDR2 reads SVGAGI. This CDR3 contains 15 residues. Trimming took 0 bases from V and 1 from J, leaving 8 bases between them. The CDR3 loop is CASSYSTRGTDTQYF. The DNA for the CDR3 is TGTGCCAGCAGTTACTCGACCAGGGGCACAGATACGCAGTATTTT.

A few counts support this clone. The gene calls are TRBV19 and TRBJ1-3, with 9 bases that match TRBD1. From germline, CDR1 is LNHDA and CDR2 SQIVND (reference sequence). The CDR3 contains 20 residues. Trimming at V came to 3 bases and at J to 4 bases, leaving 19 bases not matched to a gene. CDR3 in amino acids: CASSITGTGLLRILGNTIYF. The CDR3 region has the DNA TGTGCCAGTAGTATCACCGGGACAGGGTTATTAAGGATTCTGGGAAACACCATATATTTT. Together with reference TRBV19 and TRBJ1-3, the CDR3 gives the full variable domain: DGGITQSPKYLFRKEGQNVTLSCEQNLNHDAMYWYRQDPGQGLRLIYYSQIVNDFQKGDIAEGYSVSREKKESFPLTVTSAQKNPTAFYLCASSITGTGLLRILGNTIYFGEGSWLTVV.

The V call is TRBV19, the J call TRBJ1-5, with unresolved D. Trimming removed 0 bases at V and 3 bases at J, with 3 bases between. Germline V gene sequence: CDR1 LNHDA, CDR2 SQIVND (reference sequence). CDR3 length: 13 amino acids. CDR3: CASSIDHNQPQHF. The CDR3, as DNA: TGTGCCAGTAGTATAGATCACAATCAGCCCCAGCATTTT. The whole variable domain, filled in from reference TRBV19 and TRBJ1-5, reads DGGITQSPKYLFRKEGQNVTLSCEQNLNHDAMYWYRQDPGQGLRLIYYSQIVNDFQKGDIAEGYSVSREKKESFPLTVTSAQKNPTAFYLCASSIDHNQPQHFGDGTRLSIL.

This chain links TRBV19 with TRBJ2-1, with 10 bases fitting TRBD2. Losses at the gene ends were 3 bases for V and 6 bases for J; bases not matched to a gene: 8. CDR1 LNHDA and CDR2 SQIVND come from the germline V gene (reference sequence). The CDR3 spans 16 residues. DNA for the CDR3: TGTGCCAGTAGTATCACGAGCGGGAGGGCCGCCAATGAGCAGTTCTTC. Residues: CASSITSGRAANEQFF.

The CDR3 loop is CASSPRDRGGETQYF. The CDR3 coding sequence is TGCGCCAGCAGCCCCCGGGACAGGGGAGGAGAGACCCAGTACTTC. This chain connects TRBV5-1 to TRBJ2-5; 10 bases are a match to TRBD1. Germline V lookup: CDR1 SGHRS, CDR2 YFSETQ. The CDR3 contains 15 residues. V dropped 4 bases and J dropped 4; count of bases not matched to a gene: 7.

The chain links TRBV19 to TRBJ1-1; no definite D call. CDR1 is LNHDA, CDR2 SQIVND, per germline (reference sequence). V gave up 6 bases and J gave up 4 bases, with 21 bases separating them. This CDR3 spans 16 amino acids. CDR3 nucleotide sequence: TGTGCCAGTAGGCCGGGTCCCCCTAGGTCGGGCACTGAAGCTTTCTTT. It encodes CASRPGPPRSGTEAFF.

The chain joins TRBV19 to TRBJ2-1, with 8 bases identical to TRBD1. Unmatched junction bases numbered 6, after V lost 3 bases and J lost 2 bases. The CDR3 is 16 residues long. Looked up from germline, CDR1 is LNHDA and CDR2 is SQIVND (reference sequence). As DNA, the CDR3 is TGTGCCAGTAGTATTAATGCAGGGGGCGCCTACAATGAGCAGTTCTTC. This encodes CASSINAGGAYNEQFF.

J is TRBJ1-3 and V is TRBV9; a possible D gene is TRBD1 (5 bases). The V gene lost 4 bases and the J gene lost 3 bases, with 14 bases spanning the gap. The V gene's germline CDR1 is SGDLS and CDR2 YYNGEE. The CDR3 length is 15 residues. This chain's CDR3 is CASSYDMQGGNTIYF. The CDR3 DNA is TGTGCCAGCAGCTACGACATGCAGGGTGGAAACACCATATATTTT.

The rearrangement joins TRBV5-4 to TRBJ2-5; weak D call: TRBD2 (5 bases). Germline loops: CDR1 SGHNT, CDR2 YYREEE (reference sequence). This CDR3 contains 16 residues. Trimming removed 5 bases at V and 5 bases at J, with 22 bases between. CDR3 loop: CASSQPTTGGEETQYF. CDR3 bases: TGTGCCAGCAGTCAACCCACGACGGGTGGGGAGGAGACCCAGTACTTC.

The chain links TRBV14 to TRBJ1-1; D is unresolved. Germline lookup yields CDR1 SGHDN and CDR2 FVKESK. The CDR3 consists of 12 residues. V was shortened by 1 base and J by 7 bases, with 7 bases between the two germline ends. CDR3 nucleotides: TGTGCCAGCAGCCAAGCGTACTTTGAAGCTTTCTTT. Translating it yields CASSQAYFEAFF. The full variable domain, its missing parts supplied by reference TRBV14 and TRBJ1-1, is EAGVTQFPSHSVIEKGQTVTLRCDPISGHDNLYWYRRVMGKEIKFLLHFVKESKQDESGMPNNRFLAERTGGTYSTLKVQPAELEDSGVYFCASSQAYFEAFFGQGTRLTVV.

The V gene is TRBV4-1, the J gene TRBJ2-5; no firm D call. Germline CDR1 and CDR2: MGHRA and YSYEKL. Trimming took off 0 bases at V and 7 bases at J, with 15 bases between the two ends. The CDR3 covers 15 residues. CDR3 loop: CASSQESNGLATQYF. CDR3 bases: TGCGCCAGCAGCCAAGAATCAAACGGTCTCGCGACCCAGTACTTC.

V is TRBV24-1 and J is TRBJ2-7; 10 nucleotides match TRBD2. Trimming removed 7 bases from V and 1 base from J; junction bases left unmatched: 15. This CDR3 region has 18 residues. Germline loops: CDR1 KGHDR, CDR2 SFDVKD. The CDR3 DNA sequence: TGTGCCACCAGGGGCACTTCATCTAGCGGGAGAGGGTCCTACGAGCAGTACTTC. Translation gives CATRGTSSSGRGSYEQYF.

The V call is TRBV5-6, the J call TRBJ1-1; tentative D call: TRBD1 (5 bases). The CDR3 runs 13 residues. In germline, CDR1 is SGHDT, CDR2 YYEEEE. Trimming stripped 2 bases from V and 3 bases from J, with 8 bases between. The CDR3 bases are TGTGCCAGCAGCTTTACAGGTTACACTGAAGCTTTCTTT. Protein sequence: CASSFTGYTEAFF.

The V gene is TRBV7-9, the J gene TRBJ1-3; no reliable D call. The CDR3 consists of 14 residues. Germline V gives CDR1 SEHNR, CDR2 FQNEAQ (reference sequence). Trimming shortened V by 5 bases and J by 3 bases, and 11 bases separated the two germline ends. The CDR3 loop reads CASSRFALGNTIYF. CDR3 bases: TGTGCCAGCAGCCGATTCGCGCTTGGAAACACCATATATTTT.

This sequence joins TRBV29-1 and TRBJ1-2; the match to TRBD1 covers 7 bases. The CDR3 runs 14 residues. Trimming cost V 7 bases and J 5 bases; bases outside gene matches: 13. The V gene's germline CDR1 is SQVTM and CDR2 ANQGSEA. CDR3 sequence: CSAAATGKGYGYTF. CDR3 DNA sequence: TGCAGCGCTGCCGCGACAGGGAAGGGGTATGGCTACACCTTC.

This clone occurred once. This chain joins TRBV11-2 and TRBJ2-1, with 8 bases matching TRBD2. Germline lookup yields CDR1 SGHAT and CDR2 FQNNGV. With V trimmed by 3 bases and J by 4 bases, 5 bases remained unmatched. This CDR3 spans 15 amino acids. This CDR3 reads CASSFGAGEYNEQFF. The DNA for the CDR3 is TGTGCCAGCAGCTTTGGAGCGGGGGAGTACAATGAGCAGTTCTTC.

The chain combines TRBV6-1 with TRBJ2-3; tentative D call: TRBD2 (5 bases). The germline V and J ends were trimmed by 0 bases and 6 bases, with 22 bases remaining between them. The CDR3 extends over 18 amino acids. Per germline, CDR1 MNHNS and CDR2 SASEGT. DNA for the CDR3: TGTGCCAGCAGTGAAGCGCTCGTCGCCCGAACTAGGGTGGATACGCAGTATTTT. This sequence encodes CASSEALVARTRVDTQYF.

The CDR3 bases are TGTGCCATCAAACCTCGTAGCGGGGGGGGCACAGATACGCAGTATTTT. As protein: CAIKPRSGGGTDTQYF. This chain uses TRBV10-3 with TRBJ2-3; 11 bases agree with TRBD2. Germline assignment: CDR1 ENHRY and CDR2 SYGVKD. V was clipped by 7 bases and J by 1 base; unmatched bases: 7. The CDR3 runs 16 residues.

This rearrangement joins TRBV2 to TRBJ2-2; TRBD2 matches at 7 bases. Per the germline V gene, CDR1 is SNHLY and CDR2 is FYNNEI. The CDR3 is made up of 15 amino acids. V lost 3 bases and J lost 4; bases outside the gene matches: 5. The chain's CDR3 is CASSDGLGPTGELFF. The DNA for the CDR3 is TGTGCCAGCAGTGATGGACTAGGCCCCACCGGGGAGCTGTTTTTT.